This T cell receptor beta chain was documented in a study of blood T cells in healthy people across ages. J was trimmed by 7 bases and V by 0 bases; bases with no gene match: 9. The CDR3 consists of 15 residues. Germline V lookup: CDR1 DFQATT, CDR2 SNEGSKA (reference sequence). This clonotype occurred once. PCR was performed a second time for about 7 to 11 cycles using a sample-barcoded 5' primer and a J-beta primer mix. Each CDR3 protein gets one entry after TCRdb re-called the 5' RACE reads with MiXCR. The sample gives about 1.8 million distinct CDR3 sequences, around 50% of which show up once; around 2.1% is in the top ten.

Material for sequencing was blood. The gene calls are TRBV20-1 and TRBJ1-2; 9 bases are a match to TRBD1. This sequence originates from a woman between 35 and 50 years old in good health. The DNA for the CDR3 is TGCAGTGCTAGAGATCGTTGGGACAGGGCCCTTGGCTACACCTTC. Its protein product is CSARDRWDRALGYTF.